Below are 15 T cell receptor beta chains sequenced from a single sample in a study of blood T cell repertoires in COVID-19. Data came from immunoSEQ multiplex PCR; TCRdb stores just in-frame clones and leaves some out. The data contain tens of thousands of clones, roughly 84% of them seen just once; the ten biggest clones take up approximately 10%. Input material: peripheral blood. Receptors originate from a man in his forties or fifties with COVID-19, enrolled during active disease.

J is TRBJ1-6 and V is TRBV15; possibly TRBD1 for D (6 bases). From germline, CDR1 is LNHNV and CDR2 YYDKDF (reference sequence). The CDR3 loop spans 16 amino acids. Trimming stripped 0 bases from V and 7 bases from J, with 13 bases between. CDR3 in amino acids: CATSREGGPTNSPLHF. CDR3 nucleotides: TGTGCCACCAGCAGAGAGGGGGGGCCTACGAATTCACCCCTCCACTTT. Variable domain in full (rest from reference TRBV15 and TRBJ1-6): DAMVIQNPRYQVTQFGKPVTLSCSQTLNHNVMYWYQQKSSQAPKLLFHYYDKDFNNEADTPDNFQSRRPNTSFCFLDIRSPGLGDTAMYLCATSREGGPTNSPLHFGNGTRLTVT.

This clone has just one count. The chain is built from TRBV4-2 and TRBJ2-1; the match to TRBD2 covers 15 bases. The CDR3 has 16 residues. Trimming cost V 3 bases and J 12 bases; bases outside gene matches: 9. Germline V gene sequence: CDR1 LGHNA, CDR2 YNFKEQ. In DNA, the CDR3 is TGTGCCAGCAGCCAGGACCCGGGACTAGCGGGAGGAGTGCAGTTCTTC. It codes for CASSQDPGLAGGVQFF.

CDR3 residues: CASSLAGSGRGYEQYF. CDR3 nucleotides: TGTGCCAGCAGCTTAGCAGGTAGCGGGAGAGGCTACGAGCAGTACTTC. The chain links TRBV7-2 to TRBJ2-7, with 9 bases matching TRBD2. V lost 0 bases to trimming and J lost 3 bases; unmatched junction nucleotides: 6. The CDR3 consists of 16 residues. Germline V lookup: CDR1 SGHTA, CDR2 FQGNSA.

The chain carries TRBV7-2 and TRBJ2-7; TRBD1 might be the D (6 bases). The germline CDR1 and CDR2 sequences are SGHTA and FQGNSA. The ends were cut back, 0 bases at V and 2 bases at J, with 14 bases in the middle. CDR3 size: 16 residues. The CDR3 bases are TGTGCCAGCAGCTTAGCGTCCCGGGCAGGGGCCTACGAGCAGTACTTC. Translating gives CASSLASRAGAYEQYF.

The rearrangement uses TRBV30 and TRBJ1-2; no clear D gene. Germline loops: CDR1 GTSNPN, CDR2 SVGIG (reference sequence). This CDR3 has 13 amino acids. Trimming pared 0 bases from V and 6 bases from J, leaving 11 bases between. The CDR3 coding sequence is TGTGCCTGGAGTGTACTAAGAGGGAATGGCTACACCTTC. It translates to CAWSVLRGNGYTF.

The chain links TRBV6-2 or TRBV6-3 to TRBJ1-4; TRBD1 matches at 7 bases. The junction had 7 bases not matched to a gene; V was cut back by 6 bases and J by 0 bases. The CDR3 loop spans 16 amino acids. In germline, CDR1 is MNHEY, CDR2 SVGEGT. The CDR3 reads CASSSTGPSTNEKLFF. CDR3 DNA sequence: TGTGCCAGCAGCTCGACAGGGCCGTCAACTAATGAAAAACTGTTTTTT.

The chain couples TRBV5-1 to TRBJ2-4; 9 bases are a match to TRBD2. CDR3 length: 17 amino acids. With V trimmed by 4 bases and J by 9 bases, 17 bases remained unmatched. Per germline, CDR1 SGHRS and CDR2 YFSETQ. CDR3 nucleotides: TGCGCCAGCAGCCCGGGTACAAGTAGCGGGAGTTATAGCATTCAGTACTTC. This sequence encodes CASSPGTSSGSYSIQYF.

The chain joins TRBV18 to TRBJ1-2; D is perhaps TRBD1 (5 bases). CDR3 size: 14 residues. Germline V gives CDR1 KGHSH, CDR2 LQKENI. Trimming cost V 6 bases and J 7 bases, with 18 bases left between them. The CDR3 DNA sequence: TGTGCCAGCTCCCCCGAGTCAGGGATCTCTGGCTACACCTTC. Translated: CASSPESGISGYTF.

The genes are TRBV19 and TRBJ2-3; no firm D call. The CDR3 is 13 amino acids. Germline CDR1 LNHDA, CDR2 SQIVND (reference sequence). The V end lost 4 bases, the J end lost 2 bases, and 7 bases lay between the germline ends. The CDR3 here is CASSNENTDTQYF. CDR3 DNA: TGTGCCAGTAGTAACGAGAACACAGATACGCAGTATTTT.

V gene TRBV27 combines with J gene TRBJ1-2; 8 bases line up with TRBD1. V trimming: 4 bases; J trimming: 0 bases; junction bases outside the gene matches: 7. This CDR3 is built from 16 residues. Per germline, CDR1 MNHEY and CDR2 SMNVEV (reference sequence). The CDR3 here is CASSSLDRAANYGYTF. The CDR3 nucleotides read TGTGCCAGCAGTTCCCTGGACAGGGCAGCTAACTATGGCTACACCTTC.

The genes are TRBV13 and TRBJ1-4, with TRBD1 matching over 9 bases. CDR1 is PRHDT, CDR2 FYEKMQ, per germline (reference sequence). This CDR3 spans 12 amino acids. The J segment lost 10 bases and the V segment lost 5 bases, leaving 2 bases of the junction unmatched. The CDR3 DNA reads as TGTGCCAGCAGCCGGGACAGGGCAAAACTGTTTTTT. It encodes CASSRDRAKLFF.

This chain uses TRBV7-2 with TRBJ2-7; D not resolved. The ends were cut back, 6 bases at V and 5 bases at J, with 20 bases in the middle. The V gene's germline CDR1 is SGHTA and CDR2 FQGNSA. The CDR3 covers 15 residues. CDR3 sequence: CASSFGPQASDEQYF. DNA of the CDR3: TGTGCCAGCAGTTTTGGGCCTCAGGCCTCGGACGAGCAGTACTTC.

A word on this clone: Other DNA sequences in the same sample also yield this CDR3. This chain uses TRBV5-1 with TRBJ2-5; 7 nucleotides match TRBD2. From germline, CDR1 is SGHRS and CDR2 YFSETQ. V dropped 0 bases and J dropped 4; count of bases not matched to a gene: 0. This CDR3 contains 13 residues. The CDR3 here is CASSLAGGETQYF. The CDR3, as DNA: TGCGCCAGCAGCTTGGCGGGAGGAGAGACCCAGTACTTC.

This chain joins TRBV7-8 and TRBJ2-7; 8 bases align to TRBD1. Germline CDR1 reads SGHVS; CDR2 reads FQNEAQ. The junction had 6 bases not matched to a gene; V was cut back by 5 bases and J by 3 bases. This CDR3 is 14 amino acids long. Written as DNA, the CDR3 is TGTGCCAGCAGCCGAGCCACAGGGGGCTACGAGCAGTACTTC. This translates into CASSRATGGYEQYF.

This chain joins TRBV5-1 and TRBJ2-1; 7 nucleotides line up with TRBD1. V lost 2 bases, J lost 9 bases, and 11 bases stayed unmatched. Germline V CDR1 and CDR2: SGHRS, YFSETQ. This CDR3 has 15 residues. As DNA, the CDR3 is TGCGCCAGCAGCTTACAGGGGAAATCTCTAGGTGAGCAGTTCTTC. This codes for CASSLQGKSLGEQFF.